This T cell receptor beta chain originates from a study of post-analysis software for immune sequencing data (dated by TCRdb to 2014 to 2015). Broadly, across the study: Recorded disease courses included relapsing-remitting, secondary progressive and progressive-relapsing multiple sclerosis, with some patients lacking subtype annotation. A subset of samples was prepared in parallel using single-end sample barcoding, then pooled and co-amplified after Illumina adapter ligation. The multiple sclerosis patient repertoires were compared with approximately 11 previously published healthy control repertoires from donors aged 6 to 25 years. The study at large found these results: Significantly lower normalized Chao1 diversity was found in multiple sclerosis patients than in controls, suggesting substantial peripheral T-cell clonal expansion. The control group was slightly older than the multiple sclerosis patient group. Significantly higher frequencies in patients than in controls were found for roughly 5 TRBV segments, including TRBV5-6, TRBV5-1 and TRBV20-1. Direct clustering with F measure revealed strong co-clustering of samples prepared in the same batch, which led to a batch-effect correction.

TCR beta repertoires were profiled from peripheral blood of roughly 13 young patients with multiple sclerosis to demonstrate the VDJtools post-analysis software. The multiple sclerosis patients were children and adolescents between roughly 6 and 15 years of age. Libraries were constructed by PCR. Sequencing was carried out with an Illumina HiSeq 2500. Unique molecular identifiers were incorporated into TCR beta cDNA libraries to reduce PCR and sequencing biases. Roughly 500,000 cDNA molecules were obtained for every 1 to 10 million input T cells, so each molecule roughly corresponded to one T cell. The patient libraries were prepared and sequenced with the same protocol used for the earlier healthy control dataset. Samples belonging to the same batch were prepared together, multiplexed and sequenced on a shared HiSeq lane. In the source study's methods: Raw barcoded reads were processed with MIGEC, and single-read molecular identifier groups were discarded before consensus assembly and CDR3 extraction. VDJtools was used for post-analysis of the clonotype tables, with diversity normalized by down-sampling every dataset to the smallest sample size. To correct batch-related cross-sample contamination, repertoire overlap clustering matched CDR3 amino acid sequences but not nucleotide sequences. The raw public data were reprocessed by TCRdb itself: fastp quality trimming at Q25, MiXCR clonotype calling, in-frame beta chains only. Each entry merges the rows of one CDR3 protein and shows their most common DNA and genes. The authors' filters were not applied to this entry. The sample table shows a few hundred thousand distinct CDR3 sequences, and approximately 38% are seen once. The ten most abundant clones make up around 15% of the sample.

Concerning this clonotype: Its antigen remains undetermined. Per-base quality was not reported, and no clone a single base away is much larger than it.

For CDR1 and CDR2, the germline V gene (reference sequence) lists LGHDT and YNNKEL. Including the terminal cysteine and phenylalanine, the CDR3 comprises 13 residues. Only CDR3 DNA remains: 39 bases, in frame from the first base. The V end loses 3 bases and the J end loses 1 base, and a stretch of 6 bases separates them. This TCR came from a girl aged 5-17 years with multiple sclerosis. The chain is assembled from TRBV3-1 and TRBJ2-5, with the D gene call left open. Sequencing was done on a sample of blood. The DNA is TGTGCCAGCAGCCAGGTTGTCCAAGAGACCCAGTACTTC. This gives the protein CASSQVVQETQYF.